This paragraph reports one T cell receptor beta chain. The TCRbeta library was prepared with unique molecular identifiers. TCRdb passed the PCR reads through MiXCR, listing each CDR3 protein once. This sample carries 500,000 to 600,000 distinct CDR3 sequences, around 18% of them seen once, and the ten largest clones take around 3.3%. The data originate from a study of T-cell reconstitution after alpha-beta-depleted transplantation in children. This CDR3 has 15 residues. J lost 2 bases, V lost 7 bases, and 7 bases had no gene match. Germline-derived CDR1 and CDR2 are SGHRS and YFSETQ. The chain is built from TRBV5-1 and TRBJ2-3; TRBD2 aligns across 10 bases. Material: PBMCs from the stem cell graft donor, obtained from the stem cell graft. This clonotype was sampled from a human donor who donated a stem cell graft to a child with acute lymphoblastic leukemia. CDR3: CASGPGTSATDTQYF. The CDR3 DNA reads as TGCGCCAGCGGCCCCGGGACTAGCGCCACAGATACGCAGTATTTT.